What follows are 8 T cell receptor beta chains derived from one specimen sequenced in a study of molecular identifiers for immune sequencing clone quantification. TCRdb itself ran the PCR reads through MiXCR, one entry per CDR3 protein. The sample gives just under 650,000 distinct CDR3 sequences, approximately 20% of which show up once; roughly 0.85% is in the top ten. Sequences were obtained from naive CD8+ T cells from blood, with Jurkat cell RNA spiked in. The subset denotes: FACS-sorted CD8+CD4-CCR7+CD45RA+ naive T cells. All receptors come from a human donor in good health. Some libraries in this study had Jurkat cell RNA spiked in.

In this sample, this clonotype turned up a few times. This may arise from a read error, as a much more abundant clone is one base away. No DNA is shown, since the ends of the CDR3 on it are uncertain; the CDR3 is the one TCRdb lists. The chain is built from TRBV9 and TRBJ2-7; TRBD1 is taken as the D call from the table, unchecked against the DNA. From its first to its last residue, the CDR3 has 15 amino acids. Germline CDR1 SGDLS, CDR2 YYNGEE. Here the CDR3 reads CASSVGSGASYEQDF.

Remarks on this clonotype: At one end, the junction sequence differs from germline, possibly due to a read error. The chain links TRBV20-1 to TRBJ2-5; D may match TRBD1 or TRBD2 (5 bases each). The length of the CDR3 is 15 residues. Germline assignment: CDR1 DFQATT and CDR2 SNEGSKA (reference sequence). The CDR3 DNA is TGCAGTGTCGACGGGGCGGAGACAAGTTTGGAGAACCAGTACTTC. The encoded protein is CSVDGAETSLENQYF.

This clonotype was observed a few times. A read error may account for a junction end that differs from germline. J is TRBJ1-3 and V is TRBV4-3; no reliable D call. CDR1 is LGHNA, CDR2 YSLEER, per germline. The CDR3 totals 16 residues. The CDR3 DNA reads TGCGCCAGCAGCCAAGATAAGATATCCTCTGGGAACACCATATATTTT. It is translated as CASSQDKISSGNTIYF.

This clonotype has a count of ten or more. The CDR3 bases are TGTGCCAGCAGTTCCGGGACAGGGTTCGAGCAGTACTTC. Its translation: CASSSGTGFEQYF. The chain employs TRBV6-5 and TRBJ2-7; 9 bases align to TRBD1. The CDR3 is made up of 13 amino acids. CDR1 MNHEY and CDR2 SVGAGI come from the germline V gene. J was trimmed by 6 bases and V by 4 bases; bases with no gene match: 4.

To note about this clonotype: A much bigger clone sits one base away, suggesting this may be a read error. It is likely a read error, because the conserved phenylalanine at the end of the CDR3 is missing. The V gene is TRBV12-3 or TRBV12-4, the J gene TRBJ2-5; tentative D call: TRBD2 (5 bases). The length of the CDR3 is 17 residues. V was shortened by 5 bases and J by 0 bases, with 19 bases between the two germline ends. DNA of the CDR3: TGTGCCAGCAGTCTCCTCGCTCCGACGGGGAACCAAGAGACCCAGTACATC. Amino acid sequence: CASSLLAPTGNQETQYI.

This rearrangement joins TRBV6-5 to TRBJ2-2, with 8 bases matching TRBD1. The CDR3 spans 14 residues. J was trimmed by 3 bases and V by 6 bases; bases with no gene match: 3. The germline V gene encodes CDR1 MNHEY and CDR2 SVGAGI. The CDR3 DNA follows: TGTGCCAGCAGCGGACAGGGTGACACCGGGGAGCTGTTTTTT. Its translation is CASSGQGDTGELFF.

There are a few counts of this clonotype. V gene TRBV4-1 combines with J gene TRBJ2-1; D uncertain. Germline CDR1 is MGHRA and CDR2 is YSYEKL. CDR3 size: 15 residues. V was trimmed by 0 bases and J by 0 bases, leaving 6 bases between them. The CDR3 loop is CASSQERTSYNEQFF. The CDR3 region has the DNA TGCGCCAGCAGCCAAGAGCGGACCTCCTACAATGAGCAGTTCTTC.

This clonotype was picked up many times. The V gene is TRBV11-2, the J gene TRBJ1-1, with no clear D. Germline V gene sequence: CDR1 SGHAT, CDR2 FQNNGV. The CDR3 length is 11 residues. V was trimmed by 4 bases and J by 8 bases, leaving 8 bases between them. The CDR3 bases are TGTGCCAGCAGCTATTCAGAGGAAGCTTTCTTT. Its translation is CASSYSEEAFF.